This T cell receptor (beta chain) was recovered during a study of T cell responses to AZD1222 COVID-19 vaccine. Study-wide findings and caveats: Among the donors, most were white British and more were female, and clonal diversity was possibly underestimated. Spike-specific TCR breadth and depth went up after people got two AZD1222 doses.

Clones were sequenced by immunoSEQ multiplex PCR, and TCRdb holds only the in-frame ones, with some missing. Of 100,000 to 150,000 clones listed, over 75% are singletons. As to this clone: Its specificity is not known.

The CDR3 sequence is 15 residues long. CDR1 and CDR2 from the germline V gene are SNHLY and FYNNEI. The V end was cut by 6 bases, the J end by 2 bases, with 14 bases between. The source is an adult in good health. This chain connects TRBV2 to TRBJ1-5; no reliable D call. The material sequenced was peripheral blood, taken on day 0 of AZD1222 vaccination. The CDR3 DNA reads as TGTGCCAGCAGGGCTAGTACCCTGGGCAATCAGCCCCAGCATTTT. Amino acid sequence: CASRASTLGNQPQHF.